This T cell receptor beta chain was identified during a study of T cell responses to AZD1222 COVID-19 vaccine. On this clone itself: Its specificity is unknown.

Only in-frame clones appear in the TCRdb table, and some are missing; sequencing was by immunoSEQ multiplex PCR. The data show roughly 190,000 clones, just over 90% seen once. Findings and limits, study-wide: The reported proportion of spike-specific TCRs targeting unmutated variant regions was nearly half. Clonal diversity may have been underestimated, and the donors were mostly white British, with more females than males.

Trimming took 1 base from V and 2 from J; bases not matched to a gene: 4. This CDR3 region has 15 residues. Germline V gene data show CDR1 as SGHAT and CDR2 as FQNNGV. Sequenced material: peripheral blood, taken 28 days after the second dose of the MenACWY control vaccine. The clonotype originates from an adult who received the MenACWY meningococcal vaccine as a control. V gene TRBV11-2 combines with J gene TRBJ2-7; 8 bases align to TRBD2. The CDR3 DNA reads TGTGCCAGCAGCTTAGGTGTTAGCGGGACCTACGAGCAGTACTTC. Translated, it gives CASSLGVSGTYEQYF. Together with reference TRBV11-2 and TRBJ2-7, the CDR3 gives the full variable domain: EAGVAQSPRYKIIEKRQSVAFWCNPISGHATLYWYQQILGQGPKLLIQFQNNGVVDDSQLPKDRFSAERLKGVDSTLKIQPAKLEDSAVYLCASSLGVSGTYEQYFGPGTRLTVT.